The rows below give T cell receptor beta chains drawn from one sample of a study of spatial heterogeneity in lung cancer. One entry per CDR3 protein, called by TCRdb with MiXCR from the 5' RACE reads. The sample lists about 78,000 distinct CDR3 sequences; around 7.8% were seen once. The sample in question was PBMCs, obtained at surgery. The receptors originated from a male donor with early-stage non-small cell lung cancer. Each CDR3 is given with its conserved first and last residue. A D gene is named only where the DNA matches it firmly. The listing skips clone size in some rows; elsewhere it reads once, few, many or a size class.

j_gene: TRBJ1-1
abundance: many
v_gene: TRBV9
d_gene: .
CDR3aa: CASSVVGAGTEAFF
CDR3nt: TGTGCCAGCAGCGTAGTGGGGGCGGGCACTGAAGCTTTCTTT

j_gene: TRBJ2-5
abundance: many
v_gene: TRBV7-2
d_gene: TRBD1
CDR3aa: CASSFNGGQGFSF
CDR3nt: TGTGCCAGCAGCTTTAACGGGGGACAGGGGTTTTCATTC

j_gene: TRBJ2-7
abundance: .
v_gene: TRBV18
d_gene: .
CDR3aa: CASSPRELGQYF
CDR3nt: TGTGCCAGCTCACCCAGGGAATTGGGGCAGTACTTC

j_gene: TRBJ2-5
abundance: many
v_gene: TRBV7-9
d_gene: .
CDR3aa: CASSLRGSQNLQETQYF
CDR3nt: TGTGCCAGCAGCTTACGGGGTTCCCAAAACCTCCAAGAGACCCAGTACTTC

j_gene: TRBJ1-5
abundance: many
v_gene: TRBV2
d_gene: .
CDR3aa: CASSEANRDQPQHF
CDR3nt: TGTGCCAGCAGTGAAGCAAATCGGGATCAGCCCCAGCATTTT

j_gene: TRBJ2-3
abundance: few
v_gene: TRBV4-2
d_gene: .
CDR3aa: CASSQGAGQSTDTQYF
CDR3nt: TGTGCCAGCAGCCAAGGAGCGGGACAAAGCACAGATACGCAGTATTTT

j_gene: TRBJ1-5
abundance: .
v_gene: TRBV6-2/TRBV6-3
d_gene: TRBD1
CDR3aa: CASTANPGGVNQPQHF
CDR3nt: TGTGCCAGCACCGCAAATCCAGGGGGCGTTAATCAGCCCCAGCATTTT

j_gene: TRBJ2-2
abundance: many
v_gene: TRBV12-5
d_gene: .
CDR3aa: CASGLDPPNTGELFF
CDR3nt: TGTGCTAGTGGTTTGGACCCCCCGAACACCGGGGAGCTGTTTTTT

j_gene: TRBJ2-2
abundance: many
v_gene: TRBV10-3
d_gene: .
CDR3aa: CAIGTAAGVTGELFF
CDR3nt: TGTGCCATTGGGACAGCAGCGGGGGTCACCGGGGAGCTGTTTTTT

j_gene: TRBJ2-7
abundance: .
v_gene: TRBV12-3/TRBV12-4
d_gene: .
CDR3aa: CASSMGGQREQYF
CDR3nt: TGTGCCAGCAGCATGGGGGGGCAGCGGGAGCAGTACTTC

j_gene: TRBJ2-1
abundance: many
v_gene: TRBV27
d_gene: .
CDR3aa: CASSLSTSSYNEQFF
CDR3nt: TGTGCCAGCAGTTTAAGCACCAGCTCCTACAATGAGCAGTTCTTC

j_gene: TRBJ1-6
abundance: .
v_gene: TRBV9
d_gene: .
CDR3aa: CASSSLNGEPLHF
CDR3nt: TGTGCCAGCAGCTCACTTAATGGGGAGCCCCTCCACTTT

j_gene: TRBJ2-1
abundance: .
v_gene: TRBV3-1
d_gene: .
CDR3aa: CASSQGRVNEQFF
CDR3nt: TGTGCCAGCAGCCAAGGCAGGGTCAATGAGCAGTTCTTC

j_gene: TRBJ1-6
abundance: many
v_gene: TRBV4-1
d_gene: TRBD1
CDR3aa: CASSQWGQDDSPLHF
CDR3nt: TGCGCCAGCAGCCAGTGGGGACAGGATGATTCACCCCTCCACTTT

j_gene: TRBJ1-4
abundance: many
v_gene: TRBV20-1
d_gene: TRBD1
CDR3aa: CSARGQGTGATNEKLFF
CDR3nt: TGCAGTGCTAGAGGACAGGGGACGGGTGCAACTAATGAAAAACTGTTTTTT

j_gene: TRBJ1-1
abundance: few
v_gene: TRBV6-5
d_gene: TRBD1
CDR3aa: CAAKTGGSTEAFF
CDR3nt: TGTGCCGCAAAAACAGGGGGGAGCACTGAAGCTTTCTTT

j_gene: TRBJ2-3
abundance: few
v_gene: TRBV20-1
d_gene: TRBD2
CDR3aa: CSARVPREFSDTQYF
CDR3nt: TGCAGTGCTAGAGTCCCGCGGGAGTTTTCAGATACGCAGTATTTT

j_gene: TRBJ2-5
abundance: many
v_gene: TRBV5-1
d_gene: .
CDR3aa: CASSPPGAGKETQYF
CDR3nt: TGCGCCAGCAGCCCCCCCGGGGCAGGGAAAGAGACCCAGTACTTC

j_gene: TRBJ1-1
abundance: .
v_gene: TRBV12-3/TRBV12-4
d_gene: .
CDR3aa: CASSSEIAEAFF
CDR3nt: TGTGCCAGCAGTTCAGAGATTGCTGAAGCTTTCTTT

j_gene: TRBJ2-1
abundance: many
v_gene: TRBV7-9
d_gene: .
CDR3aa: CASSLGLAESYNEQFF
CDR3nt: TGTGCCAGCAGCTTAGGGCTAGCAGAGTCCTACAATGAGCAGTTCTTC

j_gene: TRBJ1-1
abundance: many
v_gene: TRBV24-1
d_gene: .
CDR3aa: CATSDLTGREAFF
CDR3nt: TGTGCCACCAGTGACCTGACAGGACGTGAAGCTTTCTTT

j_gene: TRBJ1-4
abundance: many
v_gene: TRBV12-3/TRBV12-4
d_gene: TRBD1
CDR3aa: CASSPTGGTNEKLFF
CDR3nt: TGTGCCAGCAGTCCCACAGGGGGAACTAATGAAAAACTGTTTTTT

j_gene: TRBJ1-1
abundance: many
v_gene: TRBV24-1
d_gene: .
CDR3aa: CATSDNDRPNEAFF
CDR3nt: TGTGCCACCAGTGATAACGACAGGCCGAACGAAGCTTTCTTT

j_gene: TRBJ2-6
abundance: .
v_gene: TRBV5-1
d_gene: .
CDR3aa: CASSLKVSGANVLTF
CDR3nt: TGCGCCAGCAGCTTGAAGGTCTCTGGGGCCAACGTCCTGACTTTC

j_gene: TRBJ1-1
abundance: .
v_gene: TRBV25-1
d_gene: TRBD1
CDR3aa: CASSGNRGNTEAFF
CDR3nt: TGTGCCAGCAGCGGAAACAGGGGGAACACTGAAGCTTTCTTT

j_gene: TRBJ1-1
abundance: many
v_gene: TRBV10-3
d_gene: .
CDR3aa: CAISPHDAVNTEAFF
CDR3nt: TGTGCCATCAGCCCTCACGATGCGGTGAACACTGAAGCTTTCTTT

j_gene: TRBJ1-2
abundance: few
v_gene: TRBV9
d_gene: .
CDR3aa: CASSARGQRAYGYTF
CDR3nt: TGTGCCAGCAGCGCCCGCGGACAGAGAGCCTATGGCTACACCTTC

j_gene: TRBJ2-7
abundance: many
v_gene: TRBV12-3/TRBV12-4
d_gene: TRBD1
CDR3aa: CASNRGPTYEQYF
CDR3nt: TGTGCCAGCAACAGGGGCCCCACCTACGAGCAGTACTTC

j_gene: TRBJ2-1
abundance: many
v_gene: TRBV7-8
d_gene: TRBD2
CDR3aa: CASSLQGLAGRYNEQFF
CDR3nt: TGTGCCAGCAGCTTACAGGGACTAGCGGGAAGGTACAATGAGCAGTTCTTC

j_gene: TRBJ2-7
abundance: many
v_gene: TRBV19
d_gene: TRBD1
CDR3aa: CASSAWDSLQREQYF
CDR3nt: TGTGCCAGTAGTGCATGGGACAGCCTTCAAAGGGAGCAGTACTTC

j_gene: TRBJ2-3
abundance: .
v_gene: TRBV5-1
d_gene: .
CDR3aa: CASSPPDSALGTDTQYF
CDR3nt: TGCGCCAGCAGCCCTCCGGACAGTGCCTTGGGCACAGATACGCAGTATTTT

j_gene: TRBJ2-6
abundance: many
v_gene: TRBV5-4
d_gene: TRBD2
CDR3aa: CAGGVGDLTF
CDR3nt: TGTGCCGGGGGGGTAGGAGACCTGACTTTC

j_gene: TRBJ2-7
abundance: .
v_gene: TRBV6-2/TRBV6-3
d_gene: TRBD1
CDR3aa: CASIAPGQGAYEQYF
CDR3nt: TGTGCCAGCATTGCCCCGGGACAGGGGGCGTACGAGCAGTACTTC

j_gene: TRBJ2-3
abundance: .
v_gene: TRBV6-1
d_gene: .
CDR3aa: CASSESVTSTDTQYF
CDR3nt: TGTGCCAGCAGTGAATCCGTGACTAGCACAGATACGCAGTATTTT

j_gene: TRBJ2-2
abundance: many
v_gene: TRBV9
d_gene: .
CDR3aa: CASSVVLRGGELFF
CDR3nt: TGTGCCAGCAGCGTGGTCTTGCGCGGCGGGGAGCTGTTTTTT

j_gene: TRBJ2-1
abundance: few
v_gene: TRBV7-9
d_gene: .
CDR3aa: CASSGGYPDNEQFF
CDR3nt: TGTGCCAGCAGCGGCGGGTACCCCGACAATGAGCAGTTCTTC

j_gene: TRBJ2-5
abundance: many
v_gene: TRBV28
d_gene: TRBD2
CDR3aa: CASSIPSVLAGGLHQETQYF
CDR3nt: TGTGCCAGCAGCATACCCTCGGTCCTAGCGGGAGGGCTGCACCAAGAGACCCAGTACTTC

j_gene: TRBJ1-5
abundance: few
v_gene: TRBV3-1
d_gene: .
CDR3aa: CASSQDVHQPQHF
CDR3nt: TGTGCCAGCAGCCAAGATGTGCATCAGCCCCAGCATTTT

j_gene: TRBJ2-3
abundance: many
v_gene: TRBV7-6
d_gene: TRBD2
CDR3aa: CASSLVVSGSPDTQYF
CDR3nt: TGTGCCAGCAGCTTAGTGGTTAGCGGGAGTCCAGATACGCAGTATTTT

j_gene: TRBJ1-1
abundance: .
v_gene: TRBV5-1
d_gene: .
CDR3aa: CASSLEMGNEAFF
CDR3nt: TGCGCCAGCAGCTTGGAAATGGGGAATGAAGCTTTCTTT

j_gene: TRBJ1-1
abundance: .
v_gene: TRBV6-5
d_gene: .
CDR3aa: CASSYSGVGGTEAFF
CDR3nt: TGTGCCAGCAGTTACTCAGGGGTTGGAGGAACTGAAGCTTTCTTT

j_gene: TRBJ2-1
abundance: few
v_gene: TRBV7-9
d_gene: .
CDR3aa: CASSPPGGRPYNEQFF
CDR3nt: TGTGCCAGCAGCCCACCTGGCGGGCGTCCCTACAATGAGCAGTTCTTC

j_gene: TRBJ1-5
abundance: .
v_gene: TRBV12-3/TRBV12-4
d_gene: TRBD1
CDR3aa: CASSFWKSPGQFNQPQHF
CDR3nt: TGTGCCAGCAGTTTTTGGAAATCGCCGGGACAGTTCAATCAGCCCCAGCATTTT

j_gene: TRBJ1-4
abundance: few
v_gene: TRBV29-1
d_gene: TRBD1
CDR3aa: CSVGDRGPEKLFF
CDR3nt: TGCAGCGTCGGGGACAGGGGGCCTGAAAAACTGTTTTTT

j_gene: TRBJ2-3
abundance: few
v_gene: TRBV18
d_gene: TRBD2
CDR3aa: CASSALAGDTDTQYF
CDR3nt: TGTGCCAGCTCTGCGCTAGCGGGAGATACAGATACGCAGTATTTT

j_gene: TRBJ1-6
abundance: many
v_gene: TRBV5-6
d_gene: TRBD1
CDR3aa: CASSSPTRGGDSPLHF
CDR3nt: TGTGCCAGCAGCTCCCCTACAAGAGGGGGCGATTCACCCCTCCACTTT

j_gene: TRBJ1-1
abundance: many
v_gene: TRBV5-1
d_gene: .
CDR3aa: CASSFRQKNTEAFF
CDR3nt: TGCGCCAGCAGCTTCCGACAGAAGAACACTGAAGCTTTCTTT

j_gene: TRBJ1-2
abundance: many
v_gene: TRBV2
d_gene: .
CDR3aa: CASSDSGDYGYTF
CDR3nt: TGTGCCAGCAGTGACTCAGGGGACTATGGCTACACCTTC

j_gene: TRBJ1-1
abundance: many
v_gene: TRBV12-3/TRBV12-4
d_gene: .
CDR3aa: CASSLRGTEAFF
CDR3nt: TGTGCCAGCAGTTTGAGGGGGACTGAAGCTTTCTTT

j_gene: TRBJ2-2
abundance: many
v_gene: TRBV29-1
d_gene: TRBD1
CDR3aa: CSVVQGAGELFF
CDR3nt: TGCAGCGTTGTACAGGGGGCCGGGGAGCTGTTTTTT

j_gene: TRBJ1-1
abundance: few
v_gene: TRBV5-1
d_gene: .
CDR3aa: CASSLAGKTEAFF
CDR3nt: TGCGCCAGCAGCTTGGCAGGGAAGACTGAAGCTTTCTTT

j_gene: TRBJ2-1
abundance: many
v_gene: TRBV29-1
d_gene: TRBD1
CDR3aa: CSVGQGGFNEQFF
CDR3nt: TGCAGCGTAGGACAGGGGGGTTTCAATGAGCAGTTCTTC

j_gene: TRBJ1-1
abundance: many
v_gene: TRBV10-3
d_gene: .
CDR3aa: CAIKITGPNTEAFF
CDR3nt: TGTGCCATCAAGATCACAGGTCCGAACACTGAAGCTTTCTTT

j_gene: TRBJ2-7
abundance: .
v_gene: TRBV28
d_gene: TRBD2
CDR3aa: CASSLSGTTYEQYF
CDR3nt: TGTGCCAGCAGTTTATCCGGGACTACCTACGAGCAGTACTTC

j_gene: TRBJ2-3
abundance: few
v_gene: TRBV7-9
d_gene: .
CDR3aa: CASSHRPSLLSDTQYF
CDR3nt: TGTGCCAGCAGTCACCGGCCTAGCCTCCTGTCGGATACGCAGTATTTT